This paragraph covers one T cell receptor (beta chain) sequence. This entry is derived from a study of blood T cell repertoires in COVID-19. The overall study: The United States, Italy and Spain supplied acute and convalescent COVID-19 samples. Sources were T cells, B-cell-depleted T cells, or PBMCs; the material itself was cDNA or gDNA.

The germline V gene has CDR1 SGHVS and CDR2 FQNEAQ. Deletions cut 1 base from V and 0 bases from J, with 10 bases between. The CDR3 is made up of 15 amino acids. The authors' processing: Reference gene primer amplification yielded estimated nucleated cell counts. Sequenced by immunoSEQ multiplex PCR; TCRdb stores in-frame clones only, minus some. V and J calls and clone size come straight from that table; D and trimming were deduced from the DNA. The data contain 90,000 to 100,000 clones, approximately 89% of them seen just once; the ten biggest clones take up approximately 10%. The sequencing input was peripheral blood. This clonotype originated in a man aged 50-59 years with acute or convalescent COVID-19. The V gene is TRBV7-8, the J gene TRBJ2-7; D may be TRBD2 (5 bases). CDR3 residues: CASSLVALSSYEQYF. The CDR3 nucleotides are TGTGCCAGCAGCTTAGTAGCGTTGAGCTCCTACGAGCAGTACTTC.